What follows are 9 T cell receptor beta chains derived from one specimen sequenced in a study of T cells in Graves' hyperthyroidism and ophthalmopathy. Amplification targeted TCR beta CDR3 regions from RNA transcripts. The primer set for the first-round RT-PCR of the TCR CDR3 was HTBI. TCRdb used MiXCR to reprocess the multiplex PCR reads, holding one entry per CDR3 protein. The data hold around 620,000 distinct CDR3 sequences, with around 15% observed a single time. The sample was blood. These TCRs come from a woman younger than 45 with Graves' hyperthyroidism.

The chain carries TRBV25-1 and TRBJ2-7, with TRBD2 matching 9 bases. V lost 4 bases, J lost 4 bases, and 5 bases stayed unmatched. In germline, CDR1 is MGHDK, CDR2 SYGVNS. The CDR3 sequence is 14 residues long. CDR3 loop: CASSVMREGYEQYF. The CDR3 bases are TGTGCCAGCAGTGTAATGCGGGAGGGTTACGAGCAGTACTTC.

This clonotype was found many times. The genes are TRBV2 and TRBJ2-2; D unclear. The CDR3 consists of 13 residues. V lost 6 bases to trimming and J lost 6 bases, with 11 bases between them. The germline V gene has CDR1 SNHLY and CDR2 FYNNEI. The CDR3 here is CASRQSWAGELFF. CDR3 coding DNA: TGTGCCAGCAGACAAAGCTGGGCCGGGGAGCTGTTTTTT.

This clonotype was seen many times. This chain connects TRBV7-6 to TRBJ1-1; D is uncertain. The CDR3 spans 13 residues. The V gene's germline CDR1 is SGHVS and CDR2 FNYEAQ. Trimming removed 6 bases from V and 3 bases from J, with 11 bases in between. The CDR3 is CASRFNGDTEAFF. CDR3 in DNA: TGTGCCAGCAGATTTAACGGGGACACTGAAGCTTTCTTT. The variable domain in full, completed from reference TRBV7-6 and TRBJ1-1, reads GAGVSQSPRYKVTKRGQDVALRCDPISGHVSLYWYRQALGQGPEFLTYFNYEAQQDKSGLPNDRFSAERPEGSISTLTIQRTEQRDSAMYRCASRFNGDTEAFFGQGTRLTVV.

In this sample, this clonotype turned up many times. This chain connects TRBV5-1 to TRBJ2-1; no clear D gene. The germline V gene has CDR1 SGHRS and CDR2 YFSETQ. Between the trimmed V and J ends, which lost 5 bases and 7 bases, there was a span of 16 bases. The length of the CDR3 is 14 residues. CDR3 sequence: CASSLGPRMNEQFF. The CDR3 DNA reads TGCGCCAGCAGTCTTGGTCCGAGAATGAATGAGCAGTTCTTC.

The CDR3 loop is CASSPGTIPGNTIYF. The CDR3 DNA is TGTGCCAGCAGCCCGGGGACGATCCCGGGAAACACCATATATTTT. The chain carries TRBV14 and TRBJ1-3; weak D call: TRBD1 (5 bases). Looked up from germline, CDR1 is SGHDN and CDR2 is FVKESK. This CDR3 has 15 residues. Trimming removed 4 bases from V and 4 bases from J, with 14 bases in between.

Ten or more counts support this clonotype. The chain is built from TRBV9 and TRBJ1-2; D gene uncertain. The CDR3 length is 14 residues. CDR1 SGDLS and CDR2 YYNGEE come from the germline V gene. With 0 bases removed from V and 3 bases from J, the gap between germline ends came to 9 bases. CDR3 coding DNA: TGTGCCAGCAGCGTAGACACGGCCGACTATGGCTACACCTTC. This gives the protein CASSVDTADYGYTF.

V is TRBV19 and J is TRBJ2-7; D is perhaps TRBD1 (6 bases). Germline V gene data show CDR1 as LNHDA and CDR2 as SQIVND (reference sequence). V was shortened by 6 bases and J by 0 bases, with 9 bases between the two germline ends. The CDR3 runs to 13 residues. CDR3 DNA: TGTGCCAGTAGAAACAGGGCCTCCTACGAGCAGTACTTC. This sequence encodes CASRNRASYEQYF.

This clonotype showed up many times. The V gene is TRBV7-8, the J gene TRBJ2-3; 11 bases match TRBD2. This CDR3 has 18 residues. CDR1 and CDR2 from the germline V gene are SGHVS and FQNEAQ. Losses at the gene ends were 6 bases for V and 4 bases for J; bases not matched to a gene: 15. This chain's CDR3 is CASSLSSGRARGPDTQYF. For the CDR3, the DNA is TGTGCCAGCAGTCTTAGTAGCGGGAGGGCCCGGGGTCCAGATACGCAGTATTTT.

This clonotype was seen a handful of times. A much larger clonotype is one base distant, so this may be a read error. The CDR3 end shows no conserved phenylalanine or tryptophan, and so a read error is likely. The chain joins TRBV20-1 to TRBJ1-5, with D unclear. The CDR3 totals 12 residues. Germline V lookup: CDR1 DFQATT, CDR2 SNEGSKA (reference sequence). V lost 8 bases and J lost 5, with 13 bases in between. CDR3 DNA sequence: TGCAGTACACGGTCGGGTGATCAGCCCCAGCATTCT. Translated, it gives CSTRSGDQPQHS.